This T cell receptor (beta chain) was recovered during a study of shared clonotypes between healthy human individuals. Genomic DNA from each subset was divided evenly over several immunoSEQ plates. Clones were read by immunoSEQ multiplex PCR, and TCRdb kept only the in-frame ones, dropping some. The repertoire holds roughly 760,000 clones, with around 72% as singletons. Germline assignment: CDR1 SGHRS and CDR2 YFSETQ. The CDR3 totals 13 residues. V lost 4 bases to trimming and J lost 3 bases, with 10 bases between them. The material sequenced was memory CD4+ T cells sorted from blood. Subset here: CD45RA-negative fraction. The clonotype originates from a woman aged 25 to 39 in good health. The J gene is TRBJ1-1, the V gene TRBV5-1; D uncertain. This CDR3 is CASSLSLDTEAFF. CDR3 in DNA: TGCGCCAGCAGCCTCTCCCTTGACACTGAAGCTTTCTTT.